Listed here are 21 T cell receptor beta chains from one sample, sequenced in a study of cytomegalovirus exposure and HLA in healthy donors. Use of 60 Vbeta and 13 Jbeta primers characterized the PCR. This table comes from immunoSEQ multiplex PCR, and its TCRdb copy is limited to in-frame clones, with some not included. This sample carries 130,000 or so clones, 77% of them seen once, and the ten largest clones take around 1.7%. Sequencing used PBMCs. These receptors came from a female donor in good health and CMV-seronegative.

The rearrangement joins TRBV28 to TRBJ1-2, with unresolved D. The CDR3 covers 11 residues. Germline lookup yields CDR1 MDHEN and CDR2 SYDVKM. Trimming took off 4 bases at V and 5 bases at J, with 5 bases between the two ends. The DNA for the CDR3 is TGTGCCAGCAGTTCAGCGTATGGCTACACCTTC. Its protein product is CASSSAYGYTF.

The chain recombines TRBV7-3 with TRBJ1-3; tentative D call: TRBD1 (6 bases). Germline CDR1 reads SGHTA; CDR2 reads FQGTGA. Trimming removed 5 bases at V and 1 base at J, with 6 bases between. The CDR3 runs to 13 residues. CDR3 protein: CASSDRSGNTIYF. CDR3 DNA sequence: TGTGCCAGCAGCGACAGGTCTGGAAACACCATATATTTT.

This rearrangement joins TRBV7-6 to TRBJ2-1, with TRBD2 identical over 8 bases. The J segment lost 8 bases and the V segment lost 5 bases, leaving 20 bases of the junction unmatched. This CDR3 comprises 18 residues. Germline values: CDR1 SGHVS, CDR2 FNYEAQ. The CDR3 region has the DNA TGTGCCAGCAGCAAAAACAGCCTAAACGGGGGGGCCGTGCATGAGCAGTTCTTC. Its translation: CASSKNSLNGGAVHEQFF. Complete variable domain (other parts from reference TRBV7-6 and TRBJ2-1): GAGVSQSPRYKVTKRGQDVALRCDPISGHVSLYWYRQALGQGPEFLTYFNYEAQQDKSGLPNDRFSAERPEGSISTLTIQRTEQRDSAMYRCASSKNSLNGGAVHEQFFGPGTRLTVL.

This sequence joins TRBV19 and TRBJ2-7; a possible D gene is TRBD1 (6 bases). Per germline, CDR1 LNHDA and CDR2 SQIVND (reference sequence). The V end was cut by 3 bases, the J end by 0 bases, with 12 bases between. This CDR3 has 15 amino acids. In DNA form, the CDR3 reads TGTGCCAGTAGTATGGAGGCAGGGGACTCCTACGAGCAGTACTTC. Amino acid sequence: CASSMEAGDSYEQYF.

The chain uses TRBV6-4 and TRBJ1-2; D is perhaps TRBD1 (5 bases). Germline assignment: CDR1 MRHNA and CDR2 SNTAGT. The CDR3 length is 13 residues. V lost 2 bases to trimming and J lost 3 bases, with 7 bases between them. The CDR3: CASSDGGDYGYTF. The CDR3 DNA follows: TGTGCCAGCAGTGACGGAGGGGACTATGGCTACACCTTC.

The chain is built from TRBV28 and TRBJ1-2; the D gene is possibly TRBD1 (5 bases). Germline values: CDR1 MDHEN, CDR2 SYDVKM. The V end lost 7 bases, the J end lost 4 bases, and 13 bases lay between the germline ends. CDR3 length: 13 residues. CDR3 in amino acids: CASIDRGGYGYTF. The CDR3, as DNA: TGTGCCAGCATCGATCGGGGGGGCTATGGCTACACCTTC.

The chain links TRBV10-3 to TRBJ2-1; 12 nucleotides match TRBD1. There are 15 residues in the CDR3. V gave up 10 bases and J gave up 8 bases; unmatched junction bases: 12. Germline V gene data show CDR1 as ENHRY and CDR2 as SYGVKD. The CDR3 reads CATAQRDRGQDEQFF. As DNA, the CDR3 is TGTGCCACCGCCCAACGGGACAGGGGGCAGGATGAGCAGTTCTTC.

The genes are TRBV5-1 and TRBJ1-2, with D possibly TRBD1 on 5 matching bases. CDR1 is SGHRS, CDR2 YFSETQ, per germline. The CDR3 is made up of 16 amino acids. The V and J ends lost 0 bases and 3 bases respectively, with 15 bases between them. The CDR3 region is CASSLDPDRHYYGYTF. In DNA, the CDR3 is TGCGCCAGCAGCTTGGACCCCGACAGACATTACTATGGCTACACCTTC.

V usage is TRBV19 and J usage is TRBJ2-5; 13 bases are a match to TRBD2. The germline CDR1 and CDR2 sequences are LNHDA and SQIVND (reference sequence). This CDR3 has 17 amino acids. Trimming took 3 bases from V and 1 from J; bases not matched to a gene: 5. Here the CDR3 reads CASSMIGLAGAQETQYF. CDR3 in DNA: TGTGCCAGTAGTATGATAGGACTAGCGGGGGCCCAAGAGACCCAGTACTTC.

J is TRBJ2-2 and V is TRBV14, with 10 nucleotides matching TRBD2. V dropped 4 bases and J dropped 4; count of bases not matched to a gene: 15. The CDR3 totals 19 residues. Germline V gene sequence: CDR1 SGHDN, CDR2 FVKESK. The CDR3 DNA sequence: TGTGCCAGCAGCCCCCGTACGGCTAGCGGGAGCCCGATCACCGGGGAGCTGTTTTTT. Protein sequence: CASSPRTASGSPITGELFF.

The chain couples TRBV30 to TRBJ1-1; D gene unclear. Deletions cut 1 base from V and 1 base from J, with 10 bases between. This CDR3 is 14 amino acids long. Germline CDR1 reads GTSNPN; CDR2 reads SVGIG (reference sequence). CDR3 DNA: TGTGCCTGGAGTGACCGTCGGGGGAACACTGAAGCTTTCTTT. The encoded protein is CAWSDRRGNTEAFF.

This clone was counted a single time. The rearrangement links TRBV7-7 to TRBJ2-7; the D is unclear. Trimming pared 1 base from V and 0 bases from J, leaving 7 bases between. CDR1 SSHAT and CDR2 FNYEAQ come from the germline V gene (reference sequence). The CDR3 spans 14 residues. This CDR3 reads CASSLDHNSYEQYF. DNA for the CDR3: TGTGCCAGCAGCTTAGATCACAACTCCTACGAGCAGTACTTC.

The CDR3: CASSVNGEQYF. The CDR3 coding sequence is TGTGCCAGCAGCGTTAACGGCGAGCAGTACTTC. V and J are TRBV13 and TRBJ2-7; D uncertain. The V and J ends lost 5 bases and 6 bases respectively, with 8 bases between them. This CDR3 comprises 11 residues. CDR1 PRHDT and CDR2 FYEKMQ come from the germline V gene (reference sequence).

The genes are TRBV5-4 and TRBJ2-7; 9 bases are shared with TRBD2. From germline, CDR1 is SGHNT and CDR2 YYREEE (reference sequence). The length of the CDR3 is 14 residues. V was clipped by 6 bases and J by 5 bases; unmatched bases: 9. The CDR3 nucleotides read TGTGCCAGCACCGTTAGCGGGAGTACCCACGAGCAGTACTTC. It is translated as CASTVSGSTHEQYF.

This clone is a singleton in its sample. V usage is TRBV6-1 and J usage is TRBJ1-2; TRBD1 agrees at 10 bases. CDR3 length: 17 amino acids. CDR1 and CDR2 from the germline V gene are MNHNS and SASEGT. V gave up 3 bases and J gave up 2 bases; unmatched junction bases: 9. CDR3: CASSDRTGGLPNYGYTF. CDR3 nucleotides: TGTGCCAGCAGTGATAGGACAGGGGGATTACCCAACTATGGCTACACCTTC.

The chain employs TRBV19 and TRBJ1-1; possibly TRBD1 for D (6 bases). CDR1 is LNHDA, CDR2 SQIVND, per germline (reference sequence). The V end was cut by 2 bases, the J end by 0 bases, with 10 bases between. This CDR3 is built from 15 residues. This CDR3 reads CASSIPQGMNTEAFF. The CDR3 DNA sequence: TGTGCCAGTAGTATACCTCAGGGGATGAACACTGAAGCTTTCTTT.

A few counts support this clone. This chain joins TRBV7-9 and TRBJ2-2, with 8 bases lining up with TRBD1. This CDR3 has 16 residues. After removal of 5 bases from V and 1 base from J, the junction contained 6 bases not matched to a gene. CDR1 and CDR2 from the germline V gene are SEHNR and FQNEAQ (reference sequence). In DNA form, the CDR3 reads TGTGCCAGCAGCAGGCGGACAGGGAGGAACACCGGGGAGCTGTTTTTT. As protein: CASSRRTGRNTGELFF.

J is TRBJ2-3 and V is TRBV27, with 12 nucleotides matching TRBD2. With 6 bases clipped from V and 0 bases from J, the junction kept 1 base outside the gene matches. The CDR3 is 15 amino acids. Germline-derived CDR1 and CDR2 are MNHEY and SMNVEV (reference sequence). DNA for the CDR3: TGTGCCAGCAGGACTAGCGGGGGTAGCACAGATACGCAGTATTTT. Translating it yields CASRTSGGSTDTQYF.

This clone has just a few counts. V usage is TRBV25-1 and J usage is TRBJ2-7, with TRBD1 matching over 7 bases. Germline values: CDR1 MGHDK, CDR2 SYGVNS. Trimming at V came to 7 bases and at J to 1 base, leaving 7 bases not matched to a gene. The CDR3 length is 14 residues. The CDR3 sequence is CASNPGTASYEQYF. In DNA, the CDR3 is TGTGCCAGCAACCCAGGGACAGCTTCCTACGAGCAGTACTTC.

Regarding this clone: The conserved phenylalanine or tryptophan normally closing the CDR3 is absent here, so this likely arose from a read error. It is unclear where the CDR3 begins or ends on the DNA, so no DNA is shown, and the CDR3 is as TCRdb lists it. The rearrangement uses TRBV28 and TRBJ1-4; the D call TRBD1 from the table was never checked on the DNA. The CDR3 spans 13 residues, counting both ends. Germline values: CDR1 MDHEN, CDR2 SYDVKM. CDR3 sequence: CASSFNSGTALNV.

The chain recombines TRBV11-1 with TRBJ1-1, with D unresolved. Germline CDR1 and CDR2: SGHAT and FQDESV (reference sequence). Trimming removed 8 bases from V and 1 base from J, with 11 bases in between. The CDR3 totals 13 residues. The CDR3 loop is CASGPTENTEAFF. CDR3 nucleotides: TGTGCCAGCGGCCCCACAGAGAACACTGAAGCTTTCTTT.